Here is one TCR beta chain with its context. This clonotype was observed at least ten times. No antigen is known for it. Base qualities were left out, and no much larger clone turns up one base away. Library generation was performed with multiplex PCR. Sequencing instrument: Illumina HiSeq 4000. TCR beta libraries were built with iRepertoire HTBI primers and Arm-PCR amplification of CDR3 regions. PCR products were gel purified before sequencing. Processing in the source paper ran as follows. Gene usage analysis of CDR3 amino acid clonotypes used the 62 TRBV and fewer than 15 TRBJ segments found across samples. COPE and FqMerger were used to merge filtered high-quality paired reads into contigs. BLAST was used to align contigs to IMGT TRBV, TRBD and TRBJ reference genes, and CDR3 was defined according to IMGT. Highly expanded clones were defined as clonotypes with a frequency above 0.1%. Shannon entropy was used to measure repertoire diversity, and the Gini coefficient was used to measure V-J evenness. A clonotype found in more than one individual was treated as public. In TCRdb, the public reads were trimmed at Q25 with fastp and aligned with MiXCR, with productive beta chains retained. Here each entry gathers all rows of one CDR3 protein and keeps the most common genes and DNA. The V and J calls were determined by TCRdb, not by the authors. The sample table records approximately 360,000 distinct CDR3 sequences; roughly 23% of these occur just once. The top ten clonotypes cover around 30% of the sample.

This sample was included in a study of regulatory T cells in long-lasting Graves disease (dated by TCRdb to about 2021). In terms of the full investigation: Persistent Graves' disease was defined as persistently positive TSH receptor autoantibodies together with antithyroid drug treatment for over 5 years. The study was conducted in China and was registered as a clinical trial. In the clinical cohort, patients with persistent Graves' disease had used antithyroid drugs for an average of approximately eleven years. TCR sequencing covered roughly 13 persistent and some 20 newly diagnosed Graves' disease patients, approximately 33 samples in total. Patients with persistent Graves' disease were compared with patients with newly diagnosed Graves' disease using TCR sequencing and RNA sequencing of peripheral blood.

Results the study describes overall, beyond this receptor: Only peripheral blood was studied, because thyroid tissue, the primary lesion, was inaccessible. TRBV28, TRBJ1-2 and TRBJ2-5 were preferentially used in persistent disease, while TRBV20-1 and TRBJ2-1 were favored in newly diagnosed disease. Compared with newly diagnosed patients, patients with persistent Graves' disease had lower TCR Shannon entropy and fewer highly expanded clones, which suggests clonal expansion. Sequencing and analysis were limited to the TCR beta chain. Patients with persistent disease shared more public clonotypes (about 2,700) than newly diagnosed patients did (approximately 970). The small sample size was acknowledged by the authors as a limitation that may reduce accuracy.

Reading from cysteine to phenylalanine, the CDR3 counts 13 amino acids. The sequence is cut down to CDR3 DNA, 39 bases in frame from base 1. CDR1 and CDR2 are drawn from the germline V gene: MNHNS, SASEGT. Deletion took 4 bases off V and 2 bases off J, with a span of 9 bases between the germline ends. Taken with the paper, the label for time point translates to: persistent/refractory GD, antithyroid drugs over 5 years with positive TRAb. For both TCR sequencing and RNA sequencing, RNA was extracted from PBMCs using TRIzol. The diagnosis of Graves' disease was made according to American Thyroid Association guidelines. Patients for the study were recruited at an endocrinology department in Xi'an, China. Each patient gave roughly 10 milliliters of peripheral blood, collected in an EDTA anticoagulant tube. PBMCs were isolated by Ficoll Paque Plus density gradient separation without further T cell sorting. An Agilent 2100 Bioanalyzer and agarose gel were used to assess RNA quality, and a NanoDrop 2000 was used to measure RNA concentration.

Source: peripheral blood mononuclear cells (PBMCs), taken when the disease was refractory, from a patient treated with antithyroid drugs. The receptor was isolated from a woman between 40 and 50 years old with Graves disease. Donor details come from another sample of the same person, matched by shared clones. The chain links TRBV6-1 with TRBJ2-7; the D gene is not confidently resolved. The CDR3 corresponds to CASSVYDTYEQYF. The nucleotide sequence is given as TGTGCCAGCAGTGTTTATGATACCTACGAGCAGTACTTC.